This TCR beta chain was identified during a study of T cell responses to AZD1222 COVID-19 vaccine. TCRdb's copy holds only in-frame clones and misses some; the assay was immunoSEQ multiplex PCR. The sample consists of around 150,000 clones, roughly nine tenths of them appearing once. The sample consisted of peripheral blood, taken 28 days after the second AZD1222 dose. This TCR came from an adult who received the AZD1222 COVID-19 vaccine.

The CDR3 DNA reads as TGTGCCAGCAGTTTATGGGGGGCAAGTAACTATGGCTACACCTTC. Encoded protein: CASSLWGASNYGYTF. The chain is built from TRBV27 and TRBJ1-2, with D possibly TRBD1 on 6 matching bases. V lost 1 base, J lost 1 base, and 10 bases lay in between. Germline V lookup: CDR1 MNHEY, CDR2 SMNVEV (reference sequence). CDR3 length: 15 residues.